Included here is one TCR beta chain sequence, with context. The data derive from a study of shared clonotypes between healthy human individuals. Background on the study: Each donor had three CD4 naive, three CD4 memory, two CD8 naive and one CD8 memory plate.

Deletions cut 7 bases from V and 3 bases from J, with 16 bases between. Germline CDR1 and CDR2: LNHDA and SQIVND (reference sequence). CDR3 length equals 14 residues. Only in-frame clones appear in the TCRdb table, and some are missing; sequencing was by immunoSEQ multiplex PCR. This table holds about 300,000 clones, approximately 74% found once. The rearrangement links TRBV19 to TRBJ2-7, with D perhaps TRBD2 (6 bases). The TCR originated in a man aged 25 to 40 in good health. The sample comprised memory CD4+ T cells sorted from blood. Subset denoted: CD45RA-negative fraction. CDR3 in DNA: TGTGCCAGTATGTCTAAGGCGGGAAGCTACGAGCAGTACTTC. Translated: CASMSKAGSYEQYF. Complete variable domain (other parts from reference TRBV19 and TRBJ2-7): DGGITQSPKYLFRKEGQNVTLSCEQNLNHDAMYWYRQDPGQGLRLIYYSQIVNDFQKGDIAEGYSVSREKKESFPLTVTSAQKNPTAFYLCASMSKAGSYEQYFGPGTRLTVT.